The source of this T cell receptor (beta chain) is a study of T cell changes during pregnancy in multiple sclerosis. Trimming took off 4 bases at V and 0 bases at J, with 15 bases between the two ends. The CDR3 extends over 17 amino acids. Germline values: CDR1 MGHRA, CDR2 YSYEKL. Profiling relied on immunoSEQ multiplex PCR, and the TCRdb table lists in-frame clones only, not all of them. The sample lists about 40,000 clones; around 93% were seen once. Source: CD4+ T cells from peripheral blood mononuclear cells, taken after pregnancy. This TCR was recovered from a female donor with multiple sclerosis, enrolled in a pregnancy study. V gene TRBV4-1 combines with J gene TRBJ2-2; tentative D call: TRBD1 (5 bases). CDR3 region: CASSLQTGRSNTGELFF. Written as DNA, the CDR3 is TGCGCCAGCAGCCTACAAACAGGCAGATCGAACACCGGGGAGCTGTTTTTT.